This T cell receptor (beta chain) is drawn from a study of cytomegalovirus exposure and HLA in healthy donors. Use of 60 Vbeta and 13 Jbeta primers characterized the PCR. Data came from immunoSEQ multiplex PCR; TCRdb stores just in-frame clones and leaves some out. The sample holds 90,000 or so clones, 60% to 80% seen once. For this clone: What it recognizes is unknown.

Findings and limits, study-wide: Among CMV-associated TCR beta chains, most appeared HLA-restricted in a later analysis.

CDR3 size: 13 residues. CDR1 is SEHNR, CDR2 FQNEAQ, per germline (reference sequence). Trimming took 2 bases from V and 3 from J, leaving 7 bases between them. The sequence came from a boy aged 10-17 years in good health and CMV-seronegative. The chain joins TRBV7-9 to TRBJ2-5; D remains unclear. The sequencing sample was made of PBMCs. The chain's CDR3 is CASSLPEEETQYF. CDR3 sequence (DNA): TGTGCCAGCAGCTTACCAGAAGAAGAGACCCAGTACTTC. Variable domain in full (rest from reference TRBV7-9 and TRBJ2-5): DTGVSQNPRHKITKRGQNVTFRCDPISEHNRLYWYRQTLGQGPEFLTYFQNEAQLEKSRLLSDRFSAERPKGSFSTLEIQRTEQGDSAMYLCASSLPEEETQYFGPGTRLLVL.